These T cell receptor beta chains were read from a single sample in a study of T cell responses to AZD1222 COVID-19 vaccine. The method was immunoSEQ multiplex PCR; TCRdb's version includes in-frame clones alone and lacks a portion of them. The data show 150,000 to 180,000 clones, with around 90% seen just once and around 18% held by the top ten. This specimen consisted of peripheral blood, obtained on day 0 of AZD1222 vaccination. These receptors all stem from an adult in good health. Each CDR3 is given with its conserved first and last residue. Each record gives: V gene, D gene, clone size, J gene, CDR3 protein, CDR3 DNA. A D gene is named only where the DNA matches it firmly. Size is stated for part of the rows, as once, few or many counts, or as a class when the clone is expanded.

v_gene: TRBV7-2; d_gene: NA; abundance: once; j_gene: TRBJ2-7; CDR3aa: CASSFNSYEQYF; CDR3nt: TGTGCCAGCAGCTTCAACTCCTACGAGCAGTACTTC
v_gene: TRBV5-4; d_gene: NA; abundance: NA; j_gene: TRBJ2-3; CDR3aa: CASSGRYSADTQYF; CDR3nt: TGTGCCAGCAGCGGAAGGTATAGCGCAGATACGCAGTATTTT
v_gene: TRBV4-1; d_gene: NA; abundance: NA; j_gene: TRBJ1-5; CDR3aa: CASSQDVASGGYQPQHF; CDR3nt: TGCGCCAGCAGCCAAGATGTGGCATCGGGAGGTTATCAGCCCCAGCATTTT
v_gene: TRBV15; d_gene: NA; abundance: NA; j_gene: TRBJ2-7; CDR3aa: CATSRIRTYEQYF; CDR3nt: TGTGCCACCAGCAGGATTAGGACCTACGAGCAGTACTTC
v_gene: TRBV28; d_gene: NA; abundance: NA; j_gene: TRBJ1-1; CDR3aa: CASSSGVMNTEAFF; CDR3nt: TGTGCCAGCAGTTCAGGGGTTATGAACACTGAAGCTTTCTTT
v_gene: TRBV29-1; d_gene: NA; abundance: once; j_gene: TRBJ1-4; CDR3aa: CSVPWGASNEKLFF; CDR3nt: TGCAGCGTCCCGTGGGGCGCTTCTAATGAAAAACTGTTTTTT
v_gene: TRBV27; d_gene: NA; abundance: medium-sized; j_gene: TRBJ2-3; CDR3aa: CASSPFAGSTDTQYF; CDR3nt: TGTGCCAGCAGTCCGTTCGCGGGGAGCACAGATACGCAGTATTTT
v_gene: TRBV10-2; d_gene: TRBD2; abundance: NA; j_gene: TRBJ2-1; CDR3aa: CASTHSGTRVYEQFF; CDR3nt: TGCGCCAGCACTCACTCCGGGACTAGGGTGTATGAGCAGTTCTTC
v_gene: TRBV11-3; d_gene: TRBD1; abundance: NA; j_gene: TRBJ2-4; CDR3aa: CASSLRDRSGPILAKNIQYF; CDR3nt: TGTGCCAGCAGCTTACGGGACAGGTCCGGCCCCATTCTAGCCAAAAACATTCAGTACTTC
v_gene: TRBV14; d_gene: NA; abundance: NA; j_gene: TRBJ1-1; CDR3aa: CASSRLRTEAFF; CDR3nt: TGTGCCAGCAGCCGTTTAAGGACTGAAGCTTTCTTT
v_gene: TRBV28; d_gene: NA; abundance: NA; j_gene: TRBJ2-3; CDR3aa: CASSPRDSTDTQYF; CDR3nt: TGTGCCAGCAGTCCCCGGGACAGCACAGATACGCAGTATTTT
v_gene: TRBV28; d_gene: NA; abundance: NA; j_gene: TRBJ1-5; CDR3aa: CASSLLLRGKHF; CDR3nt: TGTGCCAGCAGTTTACTTTTGAGGGGAAAGCATTTT
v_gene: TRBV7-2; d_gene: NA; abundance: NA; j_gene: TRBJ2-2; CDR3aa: CASGTDSFTGELFF; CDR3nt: TGTGCCAGCGGGACCGACAGTTTCACCGGGGAGCTGTTTTTT
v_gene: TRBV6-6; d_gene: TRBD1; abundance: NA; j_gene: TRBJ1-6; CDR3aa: CASSYSTGLGSPLHF; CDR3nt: TGTGCCAGCAGTTACTCGACAGGGTTAGGTTCACCCCTCCACTTT
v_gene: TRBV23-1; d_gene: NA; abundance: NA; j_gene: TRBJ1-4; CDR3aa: CASSQSNREDDEKLFF; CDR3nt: TGCGCCAGCAGTCAATCGAATCGGGAGGATGATGAAAAACTGTTTTTT